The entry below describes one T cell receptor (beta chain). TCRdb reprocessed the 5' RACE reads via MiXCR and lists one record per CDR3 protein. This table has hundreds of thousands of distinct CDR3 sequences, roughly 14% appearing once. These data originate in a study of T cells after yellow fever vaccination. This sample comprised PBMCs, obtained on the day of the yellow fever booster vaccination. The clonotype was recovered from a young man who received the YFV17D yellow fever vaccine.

CDR3 sequence: CASPGLAGPGELFF. The CDR3 region has the DNA TGCGCCAGCCCGGGACTAGCGGGACCCGGGGAGCTGTTTTTT. V and J are TRBV10-1 and TRBJ2-2; 13 positions agree with TRBD2. CDR3 length: 14 residues. The V segment lost 8 bases and the J segment 6 bases; nucleotides outside the gene matches: 3. Germline V gene data show CDR1 as WNHNN and CDR2 as SYGVQD (reference sequence).